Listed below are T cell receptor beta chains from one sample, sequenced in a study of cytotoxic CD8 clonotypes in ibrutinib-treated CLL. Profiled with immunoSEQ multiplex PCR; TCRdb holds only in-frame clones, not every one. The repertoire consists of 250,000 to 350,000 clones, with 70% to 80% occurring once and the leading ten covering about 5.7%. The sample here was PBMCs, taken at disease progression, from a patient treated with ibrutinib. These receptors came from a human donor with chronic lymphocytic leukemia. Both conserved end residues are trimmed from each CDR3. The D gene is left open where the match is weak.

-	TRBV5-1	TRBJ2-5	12	ASWGLDSPETQY
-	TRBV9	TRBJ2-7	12	ASSPSGSAYEQY
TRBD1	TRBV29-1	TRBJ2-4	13	SVGQGLGAKNIQY
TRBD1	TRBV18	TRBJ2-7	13	ASSPRRDSSNEQY
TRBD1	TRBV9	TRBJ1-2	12	ASSLDRRRNGYT
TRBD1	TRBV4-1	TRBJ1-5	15	ASSQPRQGPSNQPQH
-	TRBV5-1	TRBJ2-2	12	ASSLDWGTGELF
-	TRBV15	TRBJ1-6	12	ATGGEGSSSPLH
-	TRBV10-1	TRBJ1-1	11	ASSPGLNTEAF
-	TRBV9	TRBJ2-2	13	ASSVDPGAPGELF
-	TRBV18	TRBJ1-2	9	ASSPSQGYT
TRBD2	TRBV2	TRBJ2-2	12	ASSLAGNTGELF
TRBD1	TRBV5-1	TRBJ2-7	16	ASSRPGQGFPSSYEQY
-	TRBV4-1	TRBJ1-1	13	ASSQGQVGVTEAF
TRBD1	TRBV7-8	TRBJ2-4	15	ASSLNYRGDAKNIQY
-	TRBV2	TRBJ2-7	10	ASRQNAYEQY
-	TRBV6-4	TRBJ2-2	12	ASSEAGVGGELF
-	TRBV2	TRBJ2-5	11	ASSEPGGETQY
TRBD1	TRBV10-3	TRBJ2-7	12	AISPEQGAYEQY
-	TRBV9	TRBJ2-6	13	ASSVVRGGANVLT
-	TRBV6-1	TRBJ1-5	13	ASSGIRGSNQPQH
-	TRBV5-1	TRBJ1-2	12	ASSLVWEDYGYT
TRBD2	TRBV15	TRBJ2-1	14	ATSRDRASGDNEQF
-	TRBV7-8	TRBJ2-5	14	ASSPRFLQTKETQY
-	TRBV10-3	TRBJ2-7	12	AITESVPDREQY
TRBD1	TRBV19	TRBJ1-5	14	ASKNDRARGNQPQH
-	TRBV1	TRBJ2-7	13	TSSQGQGTSYEQY
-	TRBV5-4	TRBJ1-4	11	ASSLAWGEKLF
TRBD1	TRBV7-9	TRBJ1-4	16	ASSLGPGTVAGNEKLF
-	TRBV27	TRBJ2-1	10	ASSGGYNEQF
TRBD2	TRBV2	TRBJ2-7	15	ASREPGLAGRAYEQY
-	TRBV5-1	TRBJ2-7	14	ASSGTGGTYSYEQY
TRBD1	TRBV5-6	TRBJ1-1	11	ASSGGQVTEAF
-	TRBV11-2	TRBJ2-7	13	ASSLVPAGVWEQY
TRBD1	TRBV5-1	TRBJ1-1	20	ASSLALPERQGFFGSNTEAF
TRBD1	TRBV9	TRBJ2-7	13	ASSDRQGMRTEQY
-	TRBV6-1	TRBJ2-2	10	ASYQFTGELF
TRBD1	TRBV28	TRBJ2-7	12	ASSLSRQGYEQY
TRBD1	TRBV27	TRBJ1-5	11	ASSPDRNQPQH
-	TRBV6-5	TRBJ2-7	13	ASRSPGQSSYEQY